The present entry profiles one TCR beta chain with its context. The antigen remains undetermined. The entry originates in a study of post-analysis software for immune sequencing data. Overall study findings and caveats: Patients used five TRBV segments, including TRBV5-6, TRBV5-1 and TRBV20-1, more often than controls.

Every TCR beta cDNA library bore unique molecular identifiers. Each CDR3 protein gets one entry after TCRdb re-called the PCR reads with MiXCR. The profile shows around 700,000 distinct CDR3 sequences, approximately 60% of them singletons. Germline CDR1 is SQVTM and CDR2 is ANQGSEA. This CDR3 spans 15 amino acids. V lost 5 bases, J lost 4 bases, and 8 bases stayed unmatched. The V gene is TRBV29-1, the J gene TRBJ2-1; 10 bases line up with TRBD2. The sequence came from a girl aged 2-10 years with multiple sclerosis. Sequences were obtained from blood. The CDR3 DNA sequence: TGCAGCGTTCTACCTAGCGGGGGCCTATACAATGAGCAGTTCTTC. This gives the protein CSVLPSGGLYNEQFF.